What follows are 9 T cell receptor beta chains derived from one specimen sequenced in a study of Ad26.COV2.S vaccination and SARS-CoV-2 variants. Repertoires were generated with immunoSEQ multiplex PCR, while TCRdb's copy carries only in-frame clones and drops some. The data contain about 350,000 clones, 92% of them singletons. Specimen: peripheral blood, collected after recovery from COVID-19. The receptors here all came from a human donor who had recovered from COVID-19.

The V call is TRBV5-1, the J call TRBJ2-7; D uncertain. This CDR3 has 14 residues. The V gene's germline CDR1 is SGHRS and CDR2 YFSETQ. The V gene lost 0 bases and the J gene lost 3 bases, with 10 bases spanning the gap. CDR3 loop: CASSLGEGNYEQYF. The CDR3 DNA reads TGCGCCAGCAGCTTGGGGGAAGGGAACTACGAGCAGTACTTC.

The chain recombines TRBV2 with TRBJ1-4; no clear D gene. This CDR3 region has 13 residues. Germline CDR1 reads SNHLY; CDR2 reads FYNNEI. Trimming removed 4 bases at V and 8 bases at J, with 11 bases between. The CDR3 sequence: CASSVNPQEKLFF. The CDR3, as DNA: TGTGCCAGCAGTGTCAATCCCCAAGAAAAACTGTTTTTT.

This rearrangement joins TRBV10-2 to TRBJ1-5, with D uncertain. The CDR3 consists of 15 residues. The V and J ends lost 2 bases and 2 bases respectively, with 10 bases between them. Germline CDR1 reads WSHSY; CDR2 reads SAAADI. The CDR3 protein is CASSEGVRGNQPQHF. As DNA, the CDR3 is TGCGCCAGCAGTGAGGGGGTTCGGGGCAATCAGCCCCAGCATTTT.

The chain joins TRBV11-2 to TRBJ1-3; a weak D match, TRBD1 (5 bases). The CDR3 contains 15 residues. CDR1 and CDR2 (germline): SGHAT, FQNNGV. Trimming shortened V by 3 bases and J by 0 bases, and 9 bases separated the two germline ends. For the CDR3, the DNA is TGTGCCAGCAGCTTTCTTGGGGGCTCTGGAAACACCATATATTTT. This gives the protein CASSFLGGSGNTIYF.

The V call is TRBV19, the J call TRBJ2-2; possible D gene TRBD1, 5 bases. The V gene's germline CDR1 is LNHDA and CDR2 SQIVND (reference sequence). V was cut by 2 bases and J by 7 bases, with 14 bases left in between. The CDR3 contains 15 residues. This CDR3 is CASSISVRASGELFF. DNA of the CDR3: TGTGCCAGTAGTATATCAGTCAGGGCAAGCGGGGAGCTGTTTTTT.

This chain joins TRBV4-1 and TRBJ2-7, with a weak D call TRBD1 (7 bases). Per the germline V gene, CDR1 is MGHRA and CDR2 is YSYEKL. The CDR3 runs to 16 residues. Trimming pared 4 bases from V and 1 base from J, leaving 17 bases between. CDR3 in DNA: TGCGCCAGCAGCCCGGGGAAGCAGGGGGGATCCTACGAGCAGTACTTC. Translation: CASSPGKQGGSYEQYF.

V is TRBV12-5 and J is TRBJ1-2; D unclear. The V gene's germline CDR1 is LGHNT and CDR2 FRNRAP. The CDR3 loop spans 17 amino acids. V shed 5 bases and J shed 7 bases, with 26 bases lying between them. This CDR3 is CASGPTFKGRKRGGYTF. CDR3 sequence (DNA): TGTGCTAGTGGTCCAACTTTCAAGGGCCGAAAGCGGGGTGGCTACACCTTC.

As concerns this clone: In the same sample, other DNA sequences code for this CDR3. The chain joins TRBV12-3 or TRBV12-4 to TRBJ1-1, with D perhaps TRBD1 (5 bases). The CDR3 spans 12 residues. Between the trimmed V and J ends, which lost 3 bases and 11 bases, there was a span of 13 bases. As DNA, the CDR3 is TGTGCCAGCAGTTTCGCCGGGACCGAGGCTTTCTTT. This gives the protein CASSFAGTEAFF.

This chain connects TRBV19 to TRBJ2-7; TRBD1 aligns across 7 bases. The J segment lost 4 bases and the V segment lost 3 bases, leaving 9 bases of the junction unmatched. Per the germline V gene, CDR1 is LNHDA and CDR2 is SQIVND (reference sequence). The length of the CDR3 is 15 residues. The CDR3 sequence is CASSIGTGARYEQYF. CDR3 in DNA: TGTGCCAGTAGTATTGGTACAGGGGCTCGGTACGAGCAGTACTTC. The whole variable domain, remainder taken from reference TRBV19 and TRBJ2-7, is DGGITQSPKYLFRKEGQNVTLSCEQNLNHDAMYWYRQDPGQGLRLIYYSQIVNDFQKGDIAEGYSVSREKKESFPLTVTSAQKNPTAFYLCASSIGTGARYEQYFGPGTRLTVT.